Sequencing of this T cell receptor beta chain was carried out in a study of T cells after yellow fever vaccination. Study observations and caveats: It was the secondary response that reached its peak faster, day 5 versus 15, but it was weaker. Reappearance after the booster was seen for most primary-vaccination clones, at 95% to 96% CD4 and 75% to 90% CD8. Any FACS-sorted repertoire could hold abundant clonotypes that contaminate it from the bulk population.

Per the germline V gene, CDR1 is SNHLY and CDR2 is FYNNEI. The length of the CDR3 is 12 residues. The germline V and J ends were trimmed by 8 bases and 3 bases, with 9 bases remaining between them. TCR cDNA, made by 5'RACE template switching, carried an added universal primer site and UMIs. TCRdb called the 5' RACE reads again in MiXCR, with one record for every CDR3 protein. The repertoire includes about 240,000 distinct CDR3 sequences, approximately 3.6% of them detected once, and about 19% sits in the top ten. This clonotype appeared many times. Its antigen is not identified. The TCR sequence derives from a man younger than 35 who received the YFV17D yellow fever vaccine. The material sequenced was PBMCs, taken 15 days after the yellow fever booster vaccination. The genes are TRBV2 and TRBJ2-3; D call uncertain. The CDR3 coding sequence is TGTGCCAGCTTCCGTGTTACAGATACGCAGTATTTT. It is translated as CASFRVTDTQYF.